This passage covers 28 T cell receptor beta chains from one sample sequenced in a study of CD8 T cells in ankylosing spondylitis. In TCRdb, the 5' RACE reads were re-called with MiXCR into one record per CDR3 protein. The sample lists just over 300,000 distinct CDR3 sequences, about a fifth occurring once. Sequencing was done on a sample of blood, either unsorted or a sorted T cell fraction (not recorded which). The receptors come from a female donor with ankylosing spondylitis or in good health (not recorded which).

A few counts support this clonotype. This sequence joins TRBV7-2 and TRBJ1-5, with D maybe TRBD1 (5 bases). Germline CDR1 reads SGHTA; CDR2 reads FQGNSA. This CDR3 region has 16 residues. Trimming took off 0 bases at V and 5 bases at J, with 14 bases between the two ends. The CDR3 is CASSLAHGRVDQPQHF. The CDR3 bases are TGTGCCAGCAGCTTAGCGCATGGCAGGGTGGATCAGCCCCAGCATTTT. Full variable domain (remainder filled in from reference TRBV7-2 and TRBJ1-5): GAGVSQSPSNKVTEKGKDVELRCDPISGHTALYWYRQSLGQGLEFLIYFQGNSAPDKSGLPSDRFSAERTGGSVSTLTIQRTQQEDSAVYLCASSLAHGRVDQPQHFGDGTRLSIL.

The genes are TRBV18 and TRBJ2-5, with 7 positions matching TRBD2. With V trimmed by 4 bases and J by 5 bases, 7 bases remained unmatched. This CDR3 is 14 amino acids long. Germline loops: CDR1 KGHSH, CDR2 LQKENI. CDR3 protein: CASSRTREGETQYF. CDR3 bases: TGTGCCAGCTCACGGACCAGGGAGGGGGAGACCCAGTACTTC.

The chain joins TRBV3-1 to TRBJ2-1; TRBD2 matches 12 bases. CDR3 size: 15 residues. J gave up 5 bases and V 3 bases, and 2 bases lay outside the gene matches. Looked up from germline, CDR1 is LGHDT and CDR2 is YNNKEL (reference sequence). The CDR3 region has the DNA TGTGCCAGCAGCCATGGACTAGCGGGAAACAATGAGCAGTTCTTC. Translating it yields CASSHGLAGNNEQFF.

This clonotype appeared a few times. The V and J genes are TRBV3-1 and TRBJ2-2, with 12 bases identical to TRBD2. This CDR3 region has 16 residues. The V segment lost 4 bases and the J segment 1 base; nucleotides outside the gene matches: 1. Germline-derived CDR1 and CDR2 are LGHDT and YNNKEL (reference sequence). The CDR3 is CASSLTSGRNTGELFF. DNA of the CDR3: TGTGCCAGCAGCCTGACTAGCGGGAGGAACACCGGGGAGCTGTTTTTT.

Many counts were recorded for this clonotype. V usage is TRBV20-1 and J usage is TRBJ1-2; D gene ambiguous. Germline V CDR1 and CDR2: DFQATT, SNEGSKA (reference sequence). CDR3 length: 11 residues. Trimming took 6 bases from V and 6 from J, leaving 11 bases between them. The CDR3: CSAIEVNGYTF. As DNA, the CDR3 is TGCAGTGCCATAGAAGTAAATGGCTACACCTTC.

This clonotype was detected a few times. The chain has TRBV5-6 and TRBJ1-2; 11 positions agree with TRBD1. With V trimmed by 2 bases and J by 4 bases, 1 base remained unmatched. The CDR3 spans 14 residues. CDR1 SGHDT and CDR2 YYEEEE come from the germline V gene. CDR3 DNA sequence: TGTGCCAGCAGCTTTGGACAGGGGGCCTATGGCTACACCTTC. Translating gives CASSFGQGAYGYTF.

This chain uses TRBV19 with TRBJ2-1, with TRBD1 matching over 10 bases. V lost 6 bases, J lost 6 bases, and 8 bases stayed unmatched. Germline V gives CDR1 LNHDA, CDR2 SQIVND (reference sequence). CDR3 length: 15 amino acids. CDR3 region: CASSLRDRGGNEQFF. The CDR3 DNA sequence: TGTGCCAGTAGCCTCCGGGACAGGGGAGGCAATGAGCAGTTCTTC.

At least ten counts were recorded for this clonotype. The gene calls are TRBV5-1 and TRBJ1-5, with 7 bases that match TRBD1. This CDR3 contains 14 residues. V was pared by 1 base and J by 3 bases, with 1 base of the junction left unmatched. Per the germline V gene, CDR1 is SGHRS and CDR2 is YFSETQ. The CDR3 reads CASSLTGDNQPQHF. CDR3 sequence (DNA): TGCGCCAGCAGCTTGACAGGGGACAATCAGCCCCAGCATTTT.

J is TRBJ1-1 and V is TRBV18; 9 nucleotides match TRBD1. The CDR3 sequence is 16 residues long. Germline V gene sequence: CDR1 KGHSH, CDR2 LQKENI. V lost 4 bases and J lost 0; bases outside the gene matches: 6. In nucleotides, the CDR3 is TGTGCCAGCTCACAAGGGACAGGGTCTATGAACACTGAAGCTTTCTTT. Its translation: CASSQGTGSMNTEAFF.

At least ten counts were recorded for this clonotype. The CDR3 DNA follows: TGTGCCAGCAGCGGACAGGGACTAAGAGAGACCCAGTACTTC. As protein: CASSGQGLRETQYF. The chain is built from TRBV12-3 or TRBV12-4 and TRBJ2-5; TRBD1 might be the D (8 bases). Trimming removed 6 bases at V and 4 bases at J, with 15 bases between. The CDR3 is made up of 14 amino acids.

This clonotype was picked up a small number of times. The chain uses TRBV19 and TRBJ2-1; a weak D match, TRBD1 (6 bases). The CDR3 totals 14 residues. Germline V gives CDR1 LNHDA, CDR2 SQIVND (reference sequence). V lost 6 bases and J 8 bases, leaving 17 bases between the germline ends. The CDR3, as DNA: TGTGCCAGTAGAGATAGAGACAGGTTCGATGAGCAGTTCTTC. Encoded protein: CASRDRDRFDEQFF.

This clonotype was counted a few times. The V call is TRBV12-5, the J call TRBJ2-5; 10 bases line up with TRBD2. Germline-derived CDR1 and CDR2 are LGHNT and FRNRAP. The CDR3 sequence is 15 residues long. The V and J ends lost 0 bases and 8 bases, in that order; junction bases with no gene match: 6. The DNA for the CDR3 is TGTGCTAGTGGTTTGGTACTAGCGGGGTTCAGAACCCAGTACTTC. Translating gives CASGLVLAGFRTQYF.

This clonotype was detected a few times. V gene TRBV12-3 or TRBV12-4 combines with J gene TRBJ1-1; the D gene is possibly TRBD1 (6 bases). Trimming pared 5 bases from V and 8 bases from J, leaving 15 bases between. This CDR3 contains 13 residues. The CDR3 is CASSQGGTGEAFF. CDR3 DNA sequence: TGTGCCAGCAGTCAAGGGGGTACAGGGGAAGCTTTCTTT.

This chain links TRBV6-6 with TRBJ2-2; D is undetermined. This CDR3 has 12 amino acids. Germline V gene sequence: CDR1 MNHNY, CDR2 SVGAGI (reference sequence). The V gene lost 4 bases and the J gene lost 7 bases, with 7 bases spanning the gap. The CDR3 region has the DNA TGTGCCAGCAGTTCACTTGGCGGGGAGCTGTTTTTT. Translating it yields CASSSLGGELFF.

V gene TRBV4-3 combines with J gene TRBJ2-1, with 8 nucleotides matching TRBD2. V lost 0 bases, J lost 4 bases, and 5 bases stayed unmatched. The germline gives CDR1 LGHNA, CDR2 YSLEER. The CDR3 is made up of 16 amino acids. CDR3 in DNA: TGCGCCAGCAGCCAAGAGAAGACTAGCGCGTACAATGAGCAGTTCTTC. Residues: CASSQEKTSAYNEQFF.

The rearrangement uses TRBV20-1 and TRBJ2-5; possible D gene TRBD1, 5 bases. The CDR3 covers 12 residues. Germline lookup yields CDR1 DFQATT and CDR2 SNEGSKA (reference sequence). V was pared by 5 bases and J by 5 bases, with 12 bases between. The chain's CDR3 is CSALQGGETQYF. Here the CDR3 DNA reads TGCAGTGCTCTGCAGGGTGGGGAGACCCAGTACTTC.

The DNA of the CDR3 is TGTGCCAGCAGCTCCTTAGTGGGGGAGCAGTACTTC. Its protein product is CASSSLVGEQYF. The gene calls are TRBV7-2 and TRBJ2-7; D is uncertain. V was pared by 4 bases and J by 7 bases, with 11 bases between. The CDR3 length is 12 residues. Germline CDR1 reads SGHTA; CDR2 reads FQGNSA.

This CDR3 is CASSPPPTSGRSEQYF. The CDR3 coding sequence is TGTGCCAGCAGCCCTCCCCCGACTAGCGGGAGGTCGGAGCAGTACTTC. V usage is TRBV7-9 and J usage is TRBJ2-7, with 13 bases aligning to TRBD2. CDR1 SEHNR and CDR2 FQNEAQ come from the germline V gene (reference sequence). This CDR3 has 16 residues. The V segment lost 5 bases and the J segment 7 bases; nucleotides outside the gene matches: 11.

This clonotype was seen a few times. The chain carries TRBV6-1 and TRBJ2-2; 7 bases are shared with TRBD1. CDR1 and CDR2 from the germline V gene are MNHNS and SASEGT. The V gene end was trimmed by 8 bases and the J gene end by 0 bases; junction bases not matched to a gene: 6. This CDR3 spans 15 amino acids. CDR3 amino acids: CASAGGRTNTGELFF. CDR3 DNA: TGTGCCAGCGCAGGGGGTAGGACGAACACCGGGGAGCTGTTTTTT.

This sequence joins TRBV6-1 and TRBJ2-1, with a tentative D call TRBD2 (5 bases). Trimming took off 0 bases at V and 4 bases at J, with 10 bases between the two ends. The germline V gene has CDR1 MNHNS and CDR2 SASEGT. The CDR3 is 15 residues long. DNA for the CDR3: TGTGCCAGCAGTGAAGCGGAGGAGCTGTACAATGAGCAGTTCTTC. Encoded protein: CASSEAEELYNEQFF.

This clonotype was counted only a few times. V is TRBV7-2 and J is TRBJ2-1; 7 bases map to TRBD1. V was clipped by 1 base and J by 5 bases; unmatched bases: 5. The germline V gene has CDR1 SGHTA and CDR2 FQGNSA. The CDR3 loop spans 15 amino acids. The CDR3 DNA reads as TGTGCCAGCAGCTTAGATCCAGGGGGACACAATGAGCAGTTCTTC. It yields the protein CASSLDPGGHNEQFF.

This clonotype has more than one count but fewer than ten. The CDR3 nucleotides read TGTGCCAGCTCACCCTCGGGCAGTCGGACCTACGAGCAGTACTTC. This codes for CASSPSGSRTYEQYF. V usage is TRBV18 and J usage is TRBJ2-7, with D unclear. CDR3 size: 15 residues. Germline V CDR1 and CDR2: KGHSH, LQKENI. V dropped 3 bases and J dropped 2 bases, with 14 bases sitting between them. Supplemented by reference TRBV18 and TRBJ2-7, the full variable domain reads NAGVMQNPRHLVRRRGQEARLRCSPMKGHSHVYWYRQLPEEGLKFMVYLQKENIIDESGMPKERFSAEFPKEGPSILRIQQVVRGDSAAYFCASSPSGSRTYEQYFGPGTRLTVT.

The chain joins TRBV23-1 to TRBJ2-7; D is unresolved. TRBV23-1 qualifies as an ORF whose function is uncertain. The CDR3 is 15 residues long. V was shortened by 3 bases and J by 2 bases, with 14 bases between the two germline ends. CDR3 amino acids: CASSHGGVYAYEQYF. CDR3 in DNA: TGCGCCAGCAGTCATGGTGGAGTCTACGCCTACGAGCAGTACTTC.

This clonotype was counted many times. The V and J genes are TRBV4-2 and TRBJ2-7; TRBD2 aligns across 12 bases. Germline trimming cut 1 base from V and 4 bases from J; bases unmatched to any gene: 2. The CDR3 consists of 15 residues. Germline V gene sequence: CDR1 LGHNA, CDR2 YNFKEQ. CDR3 in DNA: TGTGCCAGCAGCCAAGCGGGGACTAGCGGGTACGAGCAGTACTTC. It encodes CASSQAGTSGYEQYF.

This clonotype was picked up many times. The V call is TRBV24-1, the J call TRBJ2-1; 13 nucleotides line up with TRBD2. Germline V CDR1 and CDR2: KGHDR, SFDVKD. The CDR3 totals 16 residues. V was clipped by 4 bases and J by 9 bases; unmatched bases: 8. CDR3 residues: CATSDIGLAGVGEQFF. As DNA, the CDR3 is TGTGCCACCAGTGACATTGGACTAGCGGGAGTAGGTGAGCAGTTCTTC.

V and J are TRBV5-1 and TRBJ2-3; the D is unclear. V shed 4 bases and J shed 9 bases, with 12 bases lying between them. Germline V gives CDR1 SGHRS, CDR2 YFSETQ. This CDR3 comprises 12 residues. CDR3 sequence: CASSQDSGTQYF. In DNA form, the CDR3 reads TGCGCCAGCAGCCAAGACTCAGGAACGCAGTATTTT.

This clonotype was picked up many times. The chain recombines TRBV7-6 with TRBJ2-1; 9 nucleotides agree with TRBD2. Looked up from germline, CDR1 is SGHVS and CDR2 is FNYEAQ. The J segment lost 4 bases and the V segment lost 1 base, leaving 5 bases of the junction unmatched. CDR3 length equals 16 residues. The CDR3 DNA reads TGTGCCAGCAGCTTAGTAGCTAGCGGGACTTACAATGAGCAGTTCTTC. It translates to CASSLVASGTYNEQFF. The full variable domain, its missing parts supplied by reference TRBV7-6 and TRBJ2-1, is GAGVSQSPRYKVTKRGQDVALRCDPISGHVSLYWYRQALGQGPEFLTYFNYEAQQDKSGLPNDRFSAERPEGSISTLTIQRTEQRDSAMYRCASSLVASGTYNEQFFGPGTRLTVL.

The chain has TRBV7-2 and TRBJ1-1; 10 nucleotides agree with TRBD1. Losses at the gene ends were 0 bases for V and 10 bases for J; bases not matched to a gene: 8. The CDR3 runs 15 residues. Germline V gene sequence: CDR1 SGHTA, CDR2 FQGNSA. The CDR3 coding sequence is TGTGCCAGCAGCTTAGCGCGCGGGACAGGGGAGGGAGCTTTCTTT. Protein product: CASSLARGTGEGAFF. Variable domain in full (rest from reference TRBV7-2 and TRBJ1-1): GAGVSQSPSNKVTEKGKDVELRCDPISGHTALYWYRQSLGQGLEFLIYFQGNSAPDKSGLPSDRFSAERTGGSVSTLTIQRTQQEDSAVYLCASSLARGTGEGAFFGQGTRLTVV.